Following are 16 T cell receptor beta chains from one sample sequenced in a study of blood T cell repertoires in COVID-19. TCRdb's table, derived via immunoSEQ multiplex PCR, lists solely in-frame clones and lacks some. Altogether 35,000 to 45,000 clones are present, nearly 80% being singletons, with the ten largest covering roughly 20%. The sample taken for sequencing was peripheral blood. The origin of the receptors is a man in his 70s with acute or convalescent COVID-19.

This rearrangement joins TRBV5-1 to TRBJ2-6; D call uncertain. This CDR3 spans 15 amino acids. Germline V gives CDR1 SGHRS, CDR2 YFSETQ. Trimming left V 4 bases short and J 0 bases short, with 8 bases between. CDR3 region: CASSPLFSGANVLTF. The CDR3 DNA reads TGCGCCAGCAGCCCCTTGTTCTCTGGGGCCAACGTCCTGACTTTC.

The gene calls are TRBV7-2 and TRBJ2-7; TRBD1 matches at 7 bases. The junction had 7 bases not matched to a gene; V was cut back by 5 bases and J by 0 bases. This CDR3 region has 15 residues. CDR1 SGHTA and CDR2 FQGNSA come from the germline V gene. CDR3 amino acids: CASSQGQPSSYEQYF. Written as DNA, the CDR3 is TGTGCCAGCAGCCAGGGACAGCCGAGCTCCTACGAGCAGTACTTC.

The chain combines TRBV5-1 with TRBJ1-2, with 10 bases fitting TRBD1. This CDR3 has 18 amino acids. The V segment lost 4 bases and the J segment 5 bases; nucleotides outside the gene matches: 17. The germline CDR1 and CDR2 sequences are SGHRS and YFSETQ. CDR3 sequence (DNA): TGCGCCAGCAGCCACTCGCCGGGACAGGGGAGAGGGCCATATGGCTACACCTTC. Translated, it gives CASSHSPGQGRGPYGYTF.

This chain joins TRBV9 and TRBJ2-1; 9 bases align to TRBD2. Germline CDR1 SGDLS, CDR2 YYNGEE. J gave up 4 bases and V 5 bases, and 10 bases lay outside the gene matches. The CDR3 consists of 16 residues. The CDR3 DNA reads TGTGCCAGCAGTCCACAGTTAGCGGGGGAGTACAATGAGCAGTTCTTC. This encodes CASSPQLAGEYNEQFF.

The rearrangement links TRBV5-1 to TRBJ2-7, with 7 bases matching TRBD1. CDR1 and CDR2 from the germline V gene are SGHRS and YFSETQ. The CDR3 extends over 15 amino acids. Trimming took 4 bases from V and 1 from J; bases not matched to a gene: 8. The CDR3 sequence is CASSLSGTASYEQYF. Written as DNA, the CDR3 is TGCGCCAGCAGCCTCTCCGGGACAGCGTCCTACGAGCAGTACTTC. The full variable domain, completed using reference TRBV5-1 and TRBJ2-7, is KAGVTQTPRYLIKTRGQQVTLSCSPISGHRSVSWYQQTPGQGLQFLFEYFSETQRNKGNFPGRFSGRQFSNSRSEMNVSTLELGDSALYLCASSLSGTASYEQYFGPGTRLTVT.

The chain employs TRBV11-2 and TRBJ2-6; D is possibly TRBD1 (5 bases). The germline CDR1 and CDR2 sequences are SGHAT and FQNNGV. Trimming took 0 bases from V and 3 from J, leaving 9 bases between them. CDR3 length: 16 residues. The CDR3 nucleotides read TGTGCCAGCAGCTTAGACAGGGTGGGTGGGGCCAACGTCCTGACTTTC. Translation: CASSLDRVGGANVLTF.

V gene TRBV27 combines with J gene TRBJ1-1, with unresolved D. CDR1 is MNHEY and CDR2 is SMNVEV in the germline V gene (reference sequence). V lost 4 bases to trimming and J lost 0 bases, with 3 bases between them. This CDR3 contains 12 residues. The CDR3 here is CASSSVNTEAFF. The CDR3 nucleotides are TGTGCCAGCAGTTCGGTGAACACTGAAGCTTTCTTT.

The rearrangement joins TRBV19 to TRBJ1-1; a weak D match, TRBD1 (6 bases). This CDR3 is 13 amino acids long. V gave up 7 bases and J gave up 1 base, with 10 bases separating them. Germline V lookup: CDR1 LNHDA, CDR2 SQIVND (reference sequence). This CDR3 is CASTGARNTEAFF. The CDR3 nucleotides read TGTGCCAGTACAGGGGCGAGGAACACTGAAGCTTTCTTT.

The V and J genes are TRBV5-5 and TRBJ1-1, with 10 bases identical to TRBD1. The V gene's germline CDR1 is SGHKS and CDR2 YYEKEE (reference sequence). The CDR3 is made up of 14 amino acids. V shed 4 bases and J 4 bases; nucleotides not matched to a gene: 4. This CDR3 is CASSPGTGVTEAFF. The CDR3, as DNA: TGTGCCAGCAGCCCCGGGACAGGGGTCACTGAAGCTTTCTTT.

The chain combines TRBV7-9 with TRBJ2-4; D gene ambiguous. The CDR3 totals 16 residues. Germline V lookup: CDR1 SEHNR, CDR2 FQNEAQ (reference sequence). V was cut by 1 base and J by 0 bases, with 10 bases left in between. The chain's CDR3 is CASSLGGVVAKNIQYF. CDR3 DNA sequence: TGTGCCAGCAGCTTAGGAGGTGTAGTAGCCAAAAACATTCAGTACTTC.

The genes are TRBV7-9 and TRBJ2-7, with 9 bases that match TRBD1. Trimming at V came to 5 bases and at J to 9 bases, leaving 5 bases not matched to a gene. The germline V gene has CDR1 SEHNR and CDR2 FQNEAQ (reference sequence). This CDR3 has 12 residues. CDR3 protein: CASSLGTGRQYF. The CDR3 DNA sequence: TGTGCCAGCAGCCTAGGGACAGGGAGGCAGTACTTC.

The chain joins TRBV28 to TRBJ2-3; 11 bases align to TRBD2. Per the germline V gene, CDR1 is MDHEN and CDR2 is SYDVKM. This CDR3 has 16 amino acids. J was trimmed by 3 bases and V by 4 bases; bases with no gene match: 6. The CDR3, as DNA: TGTGCCAGCAGTTCGTTAGCGGGGGGGCGGACAGATACGCAGTATTTT. The encoded protein is CASSSLAGGRTDTQYF.

The chain combines TRBV28 with TRBJ1-5, with 11 bases fitting TRBD1. J gave up 2 bases and V 3 bases, and 3 bases lay outside the gene matches. CDR3 length: 16 amino acids. Germline lookup yields CDR1 MDHEN and CDR2 SYDVKM. CDR3 loop: CASSLDRGPGNQPQHF. As DNA, the CDR3 is TGTGCCAGCAGTTTGGACAGGGGGCCGGGCAATCAGCCCCAGCATTTT.

The chain has TRBV29-1 and TRBJ1-4; TRBD1 matches at 7 bases. The V gene's germline CDR1 is SQVTM and CDR2 ANQGSEA. V shed 4 bases and J 8 bases; nucleotides not matched to a gene: 19. The CDR3 has 17 residues. For the CDR3, the DNA is TGCAGCGTTGCCCGAGCCGGGGCGACAGGGATAACCGAAAAACTGTTTTTT. It translates to CSVARAGATGITEKLFF.

The rearrangement uses TRBV4-3 and TRBJ2-1; D may be TRBD2 (6 bases). This CDR3 spans 17 amino acids. Per germline, CDR1 LGHNA and CDR2 YSLEER. V lost 3 bases and J 4 bases, leaving 19 bases between the germline ends. CDR3 DNA: TGCGCCAGCAGCCAGAGGAGGGGCCGGGTAAGGTACAATGAGCAGTTCTTC. Encoded protein: CASSQRRGRVRYNEQFF.

The chain is built from TRBV7-3 and TRBJ1-5; D gene uncertain. Trimming left V 4 bases short and J 4 bases short, with 5 bases between. This CDR3 is built from 12 residues. Per the germline V gene, CDR1 is SGHTA and CDR2 is FQGTGA. The CDR3 DNA sequence: TGTGCCAGCAGCTCAGTAAATCAGCCCCAGCATTTT. Translation gives CASSSVNQPQHF.